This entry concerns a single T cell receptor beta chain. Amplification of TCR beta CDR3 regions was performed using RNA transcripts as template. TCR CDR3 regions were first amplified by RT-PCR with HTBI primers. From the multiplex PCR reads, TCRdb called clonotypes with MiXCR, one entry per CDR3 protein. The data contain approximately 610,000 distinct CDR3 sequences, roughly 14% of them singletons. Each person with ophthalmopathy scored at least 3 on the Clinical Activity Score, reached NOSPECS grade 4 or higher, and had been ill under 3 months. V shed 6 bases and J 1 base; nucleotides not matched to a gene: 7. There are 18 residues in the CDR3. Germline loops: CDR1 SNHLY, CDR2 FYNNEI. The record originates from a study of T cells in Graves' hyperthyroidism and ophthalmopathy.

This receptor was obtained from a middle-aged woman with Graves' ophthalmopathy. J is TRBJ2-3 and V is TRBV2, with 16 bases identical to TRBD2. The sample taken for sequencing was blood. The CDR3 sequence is CASRTGTSGRDGTDTQYF. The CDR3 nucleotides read TGTGCCAGCAGGACCGGGACTAGCGGGAGGGATGGCACAGATACGCAGTATTTT.